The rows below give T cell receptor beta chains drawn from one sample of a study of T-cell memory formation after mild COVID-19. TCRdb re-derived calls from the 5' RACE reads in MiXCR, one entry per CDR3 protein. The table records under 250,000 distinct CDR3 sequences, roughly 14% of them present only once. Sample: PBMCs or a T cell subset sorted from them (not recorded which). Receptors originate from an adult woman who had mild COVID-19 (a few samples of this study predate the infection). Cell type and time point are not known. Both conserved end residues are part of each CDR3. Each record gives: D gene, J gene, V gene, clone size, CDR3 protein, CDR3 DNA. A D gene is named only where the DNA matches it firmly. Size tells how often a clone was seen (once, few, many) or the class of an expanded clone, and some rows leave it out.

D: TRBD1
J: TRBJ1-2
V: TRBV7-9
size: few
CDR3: CASSLALLGPQGTNYGYTF
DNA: TGTGCCAGCAGCTTAGCGCTACTAGGGCCACAGGGGACTAACTATGGCTACACCTTC

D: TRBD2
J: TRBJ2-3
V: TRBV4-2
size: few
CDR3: CASSRGGLAGRGDTQYF
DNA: TGTGCCAGCAGCCGTGGTGGACTAGCGGGGCGGGGAGATACGCAGTATTTT

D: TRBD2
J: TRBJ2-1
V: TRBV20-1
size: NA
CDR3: CSARASGTSLNEQFF
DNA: TGCAGTGCTAGGGCGTCCGGGACTAGCCTTAATGAGCAGTTCTTC

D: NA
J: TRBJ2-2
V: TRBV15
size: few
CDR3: CATAEGNIRDTGELFF
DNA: TGTGCCACCGCTGAGGGCAATATTCGAGACACCGGGGAGCTGTTTTTT

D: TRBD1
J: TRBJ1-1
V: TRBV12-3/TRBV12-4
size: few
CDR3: CASSFIRGTGAFF
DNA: TGTGCCAGCAGTTTTATTCGCGGGACAGGAGCTTTCTTT

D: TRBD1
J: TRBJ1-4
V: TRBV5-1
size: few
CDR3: CASSGPGQSANEKLFF
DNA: TGCGCCAGCAGCGGGCCGGGACAGTCGGCTAATGAAAAACTGTTTTTT

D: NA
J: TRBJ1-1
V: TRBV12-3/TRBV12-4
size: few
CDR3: CASSFEGWETEAFF
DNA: TGTGCCAGCAGTTTCGAGGGGTGGGAAACTGAAGCTTTCTTT

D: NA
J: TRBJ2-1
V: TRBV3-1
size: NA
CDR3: CASRSIGAVADNEQFF
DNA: TGTGCCAGCAGAAGCATTGGCGCCGTGGCGGACAATGAGCAGTTCTTC

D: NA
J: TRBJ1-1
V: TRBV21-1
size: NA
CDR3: CASTLTLPEAFF
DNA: TGTGCCAGCACCCTCACCCTCCCCGAAGCTTTCTTT

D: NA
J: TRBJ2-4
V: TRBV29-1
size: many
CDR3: CSGVGGTLPGIQYF
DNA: TGCAGCGGGGTCGGTGGGACCCTACCCGGCATTCAGTACTTC

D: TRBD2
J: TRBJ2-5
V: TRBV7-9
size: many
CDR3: CASSSPGLAGGSQETQYF
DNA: TGTGCCAGCAGCTCCCCGGGACTAGCGGGGGGAAGCCAAGAGACCCAGTACTTC

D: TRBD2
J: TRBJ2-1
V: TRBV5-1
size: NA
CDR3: CASSVLAGVRNEQFF
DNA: TGCGCCAGCAGCGTACTAGCGGGAGTACGCAATGAGCAGTTCTTC

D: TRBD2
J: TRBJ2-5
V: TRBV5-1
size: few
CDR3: CASRLSGNQETQYF
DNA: TGCGCCAGCAGGTTGAGCGGGAACCAAGAGACCCAGTACTTC

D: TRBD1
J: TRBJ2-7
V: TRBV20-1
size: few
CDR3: CSAVRGPRSYEQYF
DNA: TGCAGTGCAGTTAGGGGGCCCAGATCCTACGAGCAGTACTTC

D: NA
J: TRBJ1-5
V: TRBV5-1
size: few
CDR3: CASSEAGNQPQHF
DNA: TGCGCCAGCAGCGAGGCGGGCAATCAGCCCCAGCATTTT

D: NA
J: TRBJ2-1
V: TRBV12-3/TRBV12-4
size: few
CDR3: CASSLALLASYNEQFF
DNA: TGTGCCAGCAGTTTAGCGCTTCTAGCGTCCTACAATGAGCAGTTCTTC

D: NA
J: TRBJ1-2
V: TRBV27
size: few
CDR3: CASSLFRTDGYTF
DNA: TGTGCCAGCAGTTTATTCCGGACAGATGGCTACACCTTC

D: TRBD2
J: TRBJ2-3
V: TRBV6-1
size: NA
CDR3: CASSEALGTSGTSEYF
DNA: TGTGCCAGCAGTGAAGCGCTTGGGACTAGCGGGACCTCAGAGTATTTT

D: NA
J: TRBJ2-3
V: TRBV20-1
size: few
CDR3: CSAREVLTDTQYF
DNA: TGCAGTGCTAGAGAGGTCTTGACAGATACGCAGTATTTT

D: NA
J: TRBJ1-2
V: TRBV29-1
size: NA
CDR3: CSVEARTDYGYTF
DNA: TGCAGCGTTGAGGCCCGGACCGATTATGGCTACACCTTC

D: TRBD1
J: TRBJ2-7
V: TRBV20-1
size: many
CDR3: CSARDLGQGGYEQYF
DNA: TGCAGTGCTAGAGACCTAGGACAGGGGGGATACGAGCAGTACTTC

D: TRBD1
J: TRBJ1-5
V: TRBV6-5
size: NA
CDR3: CASSYSGQGARGNQPQHF
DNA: TGTGCCAGCAGTTACTCGGGGCAGGGGGCTAGGGGCAATCAGCCCCAGCATTTT

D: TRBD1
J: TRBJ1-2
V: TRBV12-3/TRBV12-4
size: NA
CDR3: CASSGTGRNYGYTF
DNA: TGTGCCAGCAGCGGGACAGGGAGGAACTATGGCTACACCTTC

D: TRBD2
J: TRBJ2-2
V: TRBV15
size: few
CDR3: CATSSLGRGGAGELFF
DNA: TGTGCCACCAGCAGCCTTGGGAGGGGAGGGGCCGGGGAGCTGTTTTTT

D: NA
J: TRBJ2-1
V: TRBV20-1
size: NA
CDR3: CSALGSRWDTLSYNEQFF
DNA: TGCAGTGCCTTGGGTAGTAGATGGGACACCCTCTCCTACAATGAGCAGTTCTTC

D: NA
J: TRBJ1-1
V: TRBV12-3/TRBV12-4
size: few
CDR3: CASSLRGANTEAFF
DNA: TGTGCCAGCAGTTTACGGGGGGCCAACACTGAAGCTTTCTTT

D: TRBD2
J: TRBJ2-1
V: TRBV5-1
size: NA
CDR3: CASSLPGTSGSNEQFF
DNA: TGCGCCAGCAGCTTACCCGGGACTAGCGGGAGTAATGAGCAGTTCTTC

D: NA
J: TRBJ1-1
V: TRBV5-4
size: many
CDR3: CASSLDWDTEAFF
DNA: TGTGCCAGCAGCTTGGATTGGGACACTGAAGCTTTCTTT

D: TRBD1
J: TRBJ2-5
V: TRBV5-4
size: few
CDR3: CASADRDQETQYF
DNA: TGTGCCAGCGCAGACAGGGACCAAGAGACCCAGTACTTC

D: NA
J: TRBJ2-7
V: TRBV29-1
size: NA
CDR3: CSVVQGRVSYEQYF
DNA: TGCAGCGTGGTCCAGGGGAGGGTCTCCTACGAGCAGTACTTC

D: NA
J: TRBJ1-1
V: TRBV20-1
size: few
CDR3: CSARDGLNTNTEAFF
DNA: TGCAGTGCTAGAGATGGATTGAATACGAACACTGAAGCTTTCTTT

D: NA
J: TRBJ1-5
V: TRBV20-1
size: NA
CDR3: CSASAAGRRSQPQHF
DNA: TGCAGTGCTAGTGCGGCAGGGAGACGGAGTCAGCCCCAGCATTTT

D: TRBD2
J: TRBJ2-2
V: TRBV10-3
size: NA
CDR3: CAISETGLAGFTGELFF
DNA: TGTGCCATCAGTGAGACTGGACTAGCGGGGTTCACCGGGGAGCTGTTTTTT